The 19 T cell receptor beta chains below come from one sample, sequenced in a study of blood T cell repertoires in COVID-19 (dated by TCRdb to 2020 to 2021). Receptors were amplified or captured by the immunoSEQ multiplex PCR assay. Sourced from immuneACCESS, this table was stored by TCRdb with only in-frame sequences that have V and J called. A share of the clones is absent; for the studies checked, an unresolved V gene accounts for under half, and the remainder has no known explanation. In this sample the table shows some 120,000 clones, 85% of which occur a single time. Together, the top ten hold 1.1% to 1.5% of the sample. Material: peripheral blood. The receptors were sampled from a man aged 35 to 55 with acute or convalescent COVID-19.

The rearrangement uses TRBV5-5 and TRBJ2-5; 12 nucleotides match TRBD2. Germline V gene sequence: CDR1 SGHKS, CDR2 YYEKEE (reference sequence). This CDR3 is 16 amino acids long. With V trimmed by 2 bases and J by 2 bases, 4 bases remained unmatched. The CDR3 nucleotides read TGTGCCAGCAGCTTACTTGGACTAGCGGGACAAGAGACCCAGTACTTC. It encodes CASSLLGLAGQETQYF. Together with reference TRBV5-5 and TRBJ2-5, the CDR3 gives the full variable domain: DAGVTQSPTHLIKTRGQQVTLRCSPISGHKSVSWYQQVLGQGPQFIFQYYEKEERGRGNFPDRFSARQFPNYSSELNVNALLLGDSALYLCASSLLGLAGQETQYFGPGTRLLVL.

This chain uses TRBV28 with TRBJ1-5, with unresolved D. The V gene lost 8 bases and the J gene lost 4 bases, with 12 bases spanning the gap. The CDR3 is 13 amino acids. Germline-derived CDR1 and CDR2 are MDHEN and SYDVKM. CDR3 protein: CASLPQLNQPQHF. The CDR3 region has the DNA TGTGCCAGCCTGCCTCAACTTAATCAGCCCCAGCATTTT. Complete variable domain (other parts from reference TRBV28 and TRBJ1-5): DVKVTQSSRYLVKRTGEKVFLECVQDMDHENMFWYRQDPGLGLRLIYFSYDVKMKEKGDIPEGYSVSREKKERFSLILESASTNQTSMYLCASLPQLNQPQHFGDGTRLSIL.

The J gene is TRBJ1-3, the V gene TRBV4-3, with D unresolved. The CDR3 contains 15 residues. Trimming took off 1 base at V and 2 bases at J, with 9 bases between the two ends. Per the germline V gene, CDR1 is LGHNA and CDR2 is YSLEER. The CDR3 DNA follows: TGCGCCAGCAGCCAAGTCACAGAAACTGGAAACACCATATATTTT. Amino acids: CASSQVTETGNTIYF.

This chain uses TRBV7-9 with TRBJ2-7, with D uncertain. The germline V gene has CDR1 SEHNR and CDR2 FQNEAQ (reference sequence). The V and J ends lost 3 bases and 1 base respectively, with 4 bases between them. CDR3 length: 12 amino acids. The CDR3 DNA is TGTGCCAGCAGCTTGCGTTCCTACGAGCAGTACTTC. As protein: CASSLRSYEQYF.

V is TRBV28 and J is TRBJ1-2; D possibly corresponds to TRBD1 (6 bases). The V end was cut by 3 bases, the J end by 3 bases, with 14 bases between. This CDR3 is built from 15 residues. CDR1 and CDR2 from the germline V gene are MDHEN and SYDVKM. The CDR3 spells CASSFLGGPDYGYTF. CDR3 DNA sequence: TGTGCCAGCAGTTTTCTGGGGGGGCCCGACTATGGCTACACCTTC.

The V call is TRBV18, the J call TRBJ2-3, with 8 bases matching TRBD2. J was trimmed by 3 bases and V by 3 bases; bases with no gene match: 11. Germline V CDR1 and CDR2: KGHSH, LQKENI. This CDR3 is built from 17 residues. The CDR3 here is CASSPLGKRGSTDTQYF. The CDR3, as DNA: TGTGCCAGCTCACCGCTGGGAAAGCGGGGGAGTACAGATACGCAGTATTTT.

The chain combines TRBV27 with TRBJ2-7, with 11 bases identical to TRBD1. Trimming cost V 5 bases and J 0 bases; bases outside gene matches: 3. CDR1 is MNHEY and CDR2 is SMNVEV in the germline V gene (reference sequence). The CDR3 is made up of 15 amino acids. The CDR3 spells CASSHGTGGSYEQYF. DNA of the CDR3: TGTGCCAGCAGTCACGGGACAGGGGGCTCCTACGAGCAGTACTTC.

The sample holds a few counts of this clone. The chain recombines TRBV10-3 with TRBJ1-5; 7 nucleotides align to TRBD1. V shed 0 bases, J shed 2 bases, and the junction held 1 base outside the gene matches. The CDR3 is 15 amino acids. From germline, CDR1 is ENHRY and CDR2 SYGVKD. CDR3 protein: CAISESGTGNQPQHF. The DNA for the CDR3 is TGTGCCATCAGTGAGTCGGGGACAGGCAATCAGCCCCAGCATTTT.

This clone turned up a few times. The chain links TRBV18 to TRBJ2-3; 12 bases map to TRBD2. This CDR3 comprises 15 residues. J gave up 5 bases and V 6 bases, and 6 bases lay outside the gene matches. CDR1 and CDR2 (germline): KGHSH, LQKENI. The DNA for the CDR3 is TGTGCCAGCTCGCTTACTAGCGGGGGGCGAGATACGCAGTATTTT. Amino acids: CASSLTSGGRDTQYF.

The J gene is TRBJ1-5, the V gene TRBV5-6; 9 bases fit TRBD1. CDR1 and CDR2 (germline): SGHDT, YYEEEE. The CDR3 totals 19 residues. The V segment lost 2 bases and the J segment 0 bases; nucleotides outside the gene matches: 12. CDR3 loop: CASSFFPGQGVYSNQPQHF. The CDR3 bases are TGTGCCAGCAGCTTTTTTCCGGGACAGGGAGTATATAGCAATCAGCCCCAGCATTTT.

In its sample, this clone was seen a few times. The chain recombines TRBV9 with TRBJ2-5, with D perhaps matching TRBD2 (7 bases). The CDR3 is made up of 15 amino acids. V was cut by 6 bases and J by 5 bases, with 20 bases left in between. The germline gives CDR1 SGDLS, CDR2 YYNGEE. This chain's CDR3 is CASTPWGGPGETQYF. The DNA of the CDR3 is TGTGCCAGCACCCCATGGGGGGGGCCGGGGGAGACCCAGTACTTC.

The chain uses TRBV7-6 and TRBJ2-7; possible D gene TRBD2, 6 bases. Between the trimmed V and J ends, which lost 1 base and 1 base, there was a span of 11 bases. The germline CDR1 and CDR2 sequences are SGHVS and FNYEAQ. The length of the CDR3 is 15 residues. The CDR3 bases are TGTGCCAGCAGCTTAGAAAGCGGGTTTTCCTACGAGCAGTACTTC. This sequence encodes CASSLESGFSYEQYF.

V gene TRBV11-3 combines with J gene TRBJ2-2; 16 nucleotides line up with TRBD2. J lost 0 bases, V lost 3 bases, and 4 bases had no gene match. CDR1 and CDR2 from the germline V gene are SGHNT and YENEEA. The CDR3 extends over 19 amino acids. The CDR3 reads CASSLTGLAGGANTGELFF. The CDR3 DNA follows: TGTGCCAGCAGCTTGACGGGACTAGCGGGAGGGGCGAACACCGGGGAGCTGTTTTTT.

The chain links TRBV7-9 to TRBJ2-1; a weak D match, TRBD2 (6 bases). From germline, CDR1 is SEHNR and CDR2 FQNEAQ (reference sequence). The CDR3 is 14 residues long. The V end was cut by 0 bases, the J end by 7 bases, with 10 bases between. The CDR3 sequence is CASSLAIGGNEQFF. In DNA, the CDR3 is TGTGCCAGCAGCTTAGCGATCGGAGGGAATGAGCAGTTCTTC.

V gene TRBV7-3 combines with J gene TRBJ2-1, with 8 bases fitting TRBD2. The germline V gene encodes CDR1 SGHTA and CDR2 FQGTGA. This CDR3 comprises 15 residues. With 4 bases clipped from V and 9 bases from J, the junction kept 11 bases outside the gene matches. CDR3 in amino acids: CASSSGGASRSEQFF. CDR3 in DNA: TGTGCCAGCAGCTCCGGGGGGGCTAGCAGAAGTGAGCAGTTCTTC.

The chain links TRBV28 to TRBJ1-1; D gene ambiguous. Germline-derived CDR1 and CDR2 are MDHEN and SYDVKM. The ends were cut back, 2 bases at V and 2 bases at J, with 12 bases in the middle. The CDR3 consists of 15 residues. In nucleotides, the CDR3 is TGTGCCAGCAGTTTAGCGGGGATTACTAACACTGAAGCTTTCTTT. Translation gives CASSLAGITNTEAFF.

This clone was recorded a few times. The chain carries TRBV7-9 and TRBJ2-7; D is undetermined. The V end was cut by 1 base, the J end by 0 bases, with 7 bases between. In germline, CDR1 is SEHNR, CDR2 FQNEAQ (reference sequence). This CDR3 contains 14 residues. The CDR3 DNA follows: TGTGCCAGCAGCTTAGGTCCCAGCTCCTACGAGCAGTACTTC. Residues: CASSLGPSSYEQYF.

Written as DNA, the CDR3 is TGCAGTGCTAGCAGGGATCAGCCCCAGCATTTT. Residues: CSASRDQPQHF. The rearrangement uses TRBV20-1 and TRBJ1-5; a possible D gene is TRBD1 (5 bases). The CDR3 totals 11 residues. With 3 bases removed from V and 5 bases from J, the gap between germline ends came to 5 bases. Germline V gives CDR1 DFQATT, CDR2 SNEGSKA (reference sequence).

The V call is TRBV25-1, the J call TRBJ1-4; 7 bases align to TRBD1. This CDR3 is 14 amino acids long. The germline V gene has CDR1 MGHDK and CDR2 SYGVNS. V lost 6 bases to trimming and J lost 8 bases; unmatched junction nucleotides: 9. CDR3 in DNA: TGTGCCAGCAGCAATAGTGGGACAGCCGAAAAACTGTTTTTT. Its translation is CASSNSGTAEKLFF.